A selection of T cell receptor beta chains follows, all from one sample in a study of blood T cells in healthy people across ages. A single record per CDR3 protein comes from TCRdb applying MiXCR to the 5' RACE reads. The table lists some 1.7 million distinct CDR3 sequences, roughly 28% of them singletons, with 7.7% in the top ten. Sequences were obtained from blood. The receptors were sampled from a woman in her 30s in good health. Each CDR3 is given without its conserved first and last residue. Expanded clones are given a class, and other clones once, few, many or no size at all.

size,V,J,CDR3
few,TRBV2,TRBJ2-5,ASSEWGHNNVETQY
-,TRBV6-1,TRBJ1-1,ASRVTGGAPSTEAF
-,TRBV5-1,TRBJ2-2,ASSKHNNANTGELF
many,TRBV29-1,TRBJ2-2,SVYRAGELF
-,TRBV7-2,TRBJ2-1,ASSSRDYGNEQF
few,TRBV29-1,TRBJ2-2,SVVGHRATGELF
few,TRBV5-1,TRBJ1-5,ASSLGPTGQDNQPQH
few,TRBV11-2,TRBJ2-7,ASSLEWREAYEQY
many,TRBV10-3,TRBJ2-7,AISESKTGYYEQY
few,TRBV14,TRBJ1-5,ASSQAGDSQYSSNQPQH
-,TRBV6-2/TRBV6-3,TRBJ2-1,ASRHDRIGNEQF
many,TRBV5-1,TRBJ1-5,ASSPTGYSNQPQH
few,TRBV12-3/TRBV12-4,TRBJ2-7,ASRRGAGDLYVQY
-,TRBV20-1,TRBJ1-2,SARGGPASNGYT
many,TRBV6-4,TRBJ2-7,ASSVTGGYEQY
-,TRBV5-1,TRBJ1-1,ASSLDPTMNTEAF
once,TRBV5-1,TRBJ2-1,ASRTSGSRGTYNEQF
-,TRBV5-5,TRBJ1-4,ASRRTGGTTGNEKLF
-,TRBV20-1,TRBJ1-1,SARESSADTEAF
-,TRBV7-9,TRBJ1-2,ASSLSLDEVDT
-,TRBV28,TRBJ1-6,ASSLWALAGNSPLH
once,TRBV15,TRBJ2-3,ATSRVTTDTQY
few,TRBV4-1,TRBJ2-3,ANSQGSTDTQY
-,TRBV11-2,TRBJ1-1,ASSHGTAEANTEAF
-,TRBV15,TRBJ2-1,ATSRDLGQGPNEQF
-,TRBV6-2/TRBV6-3,TRBJ2-6,ASSHRGGLASGANVLT
-,TRBV30,TRBJ1-5,AWSPQGSQPQH
many,TRBV7-2,TRBJ2-5,ASSLGDSEY
few,TRBV9,TRBJ2-1,ASSGLGPYNEQF
many,TRBV28,TRBJ2-7,ASSLMGLAYEQY
-,TRBV14,TRBJ2-5,AGSQVAAGGQETQY
few,TRBV5-1,TRBJ2-5,ASSRLPGLAGKTQY
many,TRBV12-3/TRBV12-4,TRBJ1-6,ASSPDTANSPLH
-,TRBV12-3/TRBV12-4,TRBJ1-5,ANRLRQANQPQH
few,TRBV7-6,TRBJ2-2,ASRGGPPSNTGELF
few,TRBV24-1,TRBJ1-5,ATSDSQDRNYQPQH
few,TRBV21-1,TRBJ2-7,ASSLDRSKGDFYEQY
-,TRBV9,-,ASRGDTEYEQY
few,TRBV6-1,TRBJ2-7,ASSPSWGAAYEQY
few,TRBV28,TRBJ1-2,ASSPRTGVWGYT
many,TRBV20-1,TRBJ2-4,SAREGGNIQY
many,TRBV7-8,TRBJ2-3,ASSLRGDSSTDTQY
few,TRBV7-9,TRBJ1-5,ASSQTGPQPQH